The next 29 T cell receptor beta chains were all read from a single sample in a study of Graves' ophthalmopathy and Graves' hyperthyroidism (dated by TCRdb to the late 2010s). Instrument on record: Illumina HiSeq 2000. For repertoire sequencing, the TCR beta CDR3 regions were amplified from RNA transcripts. The first round was an RT-PCR using HTBI primers with the Qiagen OneStep RT-PCR kit, and this first round was followed by a second-round multiplex PCR, then size selection and purification. TCRdb reanalyzed the raw reads on its own, using fastp at Q25 for trimming and MiXCR for clone calling, and kept in-frame beta chains. Records with the same CDR3 protein are collapsed into one entry carrying the most frequent genes and DNA. This sample lists around 1,000,000 distinct CDR3 sequences; about 38% were detected once. The leading ten clones occupy around 10% of the sample. Sequenced material: peripheral blood or thyroid tissue (not recorded which). The receptor set was obtained from an adult man with Graves' hyperthyroidism.

The chain couples TRBV24-1 to TRBJ1-1; TRBD1 matches 7 bases. In germline, CDR1 is KGHDR, CDR2 SFDVKD. The CDR3 is 13 amino acids. V lost 3 bases and J lost 3; bases outside the gene matches: 0. The CDR3 DNA reads as TGTGCCACCAGTGATACAGGGGACACTGAAGCTTTCTTT. As protein: CATSDTGDTEAFF.

This clonotype appeared a few times. This chain uses TRBV4-1 with TRBJ1-2; TRBD1 agrees at 8 bases. The V gene end was trimmed by 2 bases and the J gene end by 4 bases; junction bases not matched to a gene: 3. The CDR3 runs to 14 residues. Germline V gene lookup returns CDR1 MGHRA and CDR2 YSYEKL. DNA for the CDR3: TGCGCCAGCAGCCAACAGGGGGCGGTCTATGGCTACACCTTC. Amino acids: CASSQQGAVYGYTF.

This rearrangement joins TRBV24-1 to TRBJ2-5; 12 bases match TRBD1. V dropped 10 bases and J dropped 4; count of bases not matched to a gene: 3. The CDR3 has 13 residues. Germline V gene data show CDR1 as KGHDR and CDR2 as SFDVKD. The DNA for the CDR3 is TGTGCCACGGGACAGGGGGCGCGAGAGACCCAGTACTTC. Translating gives CATGQGARETQYF.

This clonotype was found many times. The chain uses TRBV7-8 and TRBJ2-6; D is unclear. Between the trimmed V and J ends, which lost 2 bases and 9 bases, there was a span of 2 bases. Germline loops: CDR1 SGHVS, CDR2 FQNEAQ. CDR3 length: 11 residues. CDR3 bases: TGTGCCAGCAGCTTAATCAACGTCCTGACTTTC. Its translation is CASSLINVLTF.

Many counts were recorded for this clonotype. The V and J genes are TRBV7-9 and TRBJ2-7; D is ambiguous. CDR3 length: 14 residues. CDR1 and CDR2 from the germline V gene are SEHNR and FQNEAQ (reference sequence). Trimming left V 5 bases short and J 0 bases short, with 11 bases between. CDR3 DNA: TGTGCCAGCAGCCCAAGTTCAATCTCCTACGAGCAGTACTTC. It translates to CASSPSSISYEQYF.

This clonotype was found a few times. This sequence joins TRBV5-8 and TRBJ1-1, with 8 bases matching TRBD1. V lost 0 bases, J lost 1 base, and 2 bases stayed unmatched. The CDR3 length is 15 residues. Germline V gene sequence: CDR1 SGHTS, CDR2 YDEGEE. The CDR3 DNA follows: TGTGCCAGCAGCTTGGGGGACAGGCGGAACACTGAAGCTTTCTTT. This encodes CASSLGDRRNTEAFF.

This clonotype was counted a few times. The chain links TRBV29-1 to TRBJ1-2; TRBD1 aligns across 10 bases. This CDR3 region has 14 residues. Trimming removed 7 bases from V and 4 bases from J; junction bases left unmatched: 9. Germline CDR1 SQVTM, CDR2 ANQGSEA. CDR3 loop: CSARGDRGAYGYTF. CDR3 coding DNA: TGCAGCGCTCGGGGGGACAGGGGTGCCTATGGCTACACCTTC.

The rearrangement joins TRBV12-3 or TRBV12-4 to TRBJ1-2, with TRBD1 matching 9 bases. CDR3 length equals 17 residues. Trimming removed 5 bases from V and 4 bases from J; junction bases left unmatched: 14. CDR3 sequence: CASSPQPGTGRVYGYTF. In nucleotides, the CDR3 is TGTGCCAGCAGTCCCCAACCCGGGACAGGGCGGGTCTATGGCTACACCTTC.

The chain recombines TRBV5-1 with TRBJ2-2; D may be TRBD2 (6 bases). CDR3 size: 16 residues. The germline V gene encodes CDR1 SGHRS and CDR2 YFSETQ. Trimming removed 1 base from V and 0 bases from J, with 10 bases in between. Written as DNA, the CDR3 is TGCGCCAGCAGCTTGTTAGCGGCAGCGAACACCGGGGAGCTGTTTTTT. It translates to CASSLLAAANTGELFF.

This clonotype was detected a few times. The rearrangement uses TRBV20-1 and TRBJ2-7, with 13 nucleotides matching TRBD2. CDR1 and CDR2 from the germline V gene are DFQATT and SNEGSKA (reference sequence). V shed 1 base, J shed 7 bases, and the junction held 7 bases outside the gene matches. The CDR3 length is 15 residues. The CDR3 loop reads CSARVLGLAGDEQYF. Here the CDR3 DNA reads TGCAGTGCTAGAGTATTAGGACTAGCGGGAGATGAGCAGTACTTC.

The rearrangement joins TRBV5-1 to TRBJ2-1; 7 nucleotides agree with TRBD1. Germline trimming cut 4 bases from V and 2 bases from J; bases unmatched to any gene: 6. CDR1 SGHRS and CDR2 YFSETQ come from the germline V gene. This CDR3 comprises 15 residues. DNA of the CDR3: TGCGCCAGCAGCACCCCGACAGGGACCTACAATGAGCAGTTCTTC. Translation: CASSTPTGTYNEQFF.

The V and J genes are TRBV7-9 and TRBJ2-7, with unresolved D. The CDR3 is made up of 11 amino acids. Per the germline V gene, CDR1 is SEHNR and CDR2 is FQNEAQ (reference sequence). The ends were cut back, 6 bases at V and 7 bases at J, with 10 bases in the middle. CDR3: CASRLRWEQYF. In nucleotides, the CDR3 is TGTGCCAGCAGACTCCGTTGGGAGCAGTACTTC.

As concerns this clonotype: The junction does not match germline at one end; this may be a read error. The chain has TRBV5-1 and TRBJ2-5, with TRBD2 matching 9 bases. Germline loops: CDR1 SGHRS, CDR2 YFSETQ. The CDR3 extends over 14 amino acids. CDR3 in DNA: TGTGCCAGCAGTTCCATGCGGGAGGGGGAGACCCAGTACTTC. It is translated as CASSSMREGETQYF.

This clonotype came up many times. J is TRBJ2-2 and V is TRBV7-9; D possibly corresponds to TRBD2 (5 bases). Trimming pared 6 bases from V and 10 bases from J, leaving 9 bases between. Germline V lookup: CDR1 SEHNR, CDR2 FQNEAQ (reference sequence). CDR3 length: 11 residues. The CDR3 reads CASRISAELFF. The DNA of the CDR3 is TGTGCCAGCAGAATTAGCGCGGAGCTGTTTTTT.

This clonotype was counted many times. The V call is TRBV10-3, the J call TRBJ2-5; the D gene is possibly TRBD1 (8 bases). CDR1 is ENHRY and CDR2 is SYGVKD in the germline V gene. CDR3 length equals 15 residues. Trimming removed 3 bases from V and 5 bases from J, with 16 bases in between. The DNA of the CDR3 is TGTGCCATCAGTGATAGCAACAGGGGGGGCGAGACCCAGTACTTC. Encoded protein: CAISDSNRGGETQYF.

Note on this clonotype: The junction shows a germline mismatch at one end, possibly a read error. V usage is TRBV15 and J usage is TRBJ1-5; D is perhaps TRBD1 (6 bases). From germline, CDR1 is LNHNV and CDR2 YYDKDF (reference sequence). CDR3 length: 15 amino acids. The CDR3 nucleotides read TGTGCAACCAACAGGGCCCCGTATAGCAATCAGCCCCAGCATTTT. As protein: CATNRAPYSNQPQHF.

This clonotype was picked up many times. V is TRBV2 and J is TRBJ2-5; 7 nucleotides agree with TRBD1. The CDR3 length is 16 residues. Unmatched junction bases numbered 12, after V lost 3 bases and J lost 5 bases. Germline V lookup: CDR1 SNHLY, CDR2 FYNNEI. The CDR3 DNA follows: TGTGCCAGCAGTGAGACAGGGACAGCTGTGTCCGAGACCCAGTACTTC. Translation: CASSETGTAVSETQYF.

This clonotype was seen ten or more times. The rearrangement joins TRBV29-1 to TRBJ2-7; 9 bases align to TRBD1. Germline loops: CDR1 SQVTM, CDR2 ANQGSEA. This CDR3 is 14 amino acids long. J lost 2 bases, V lost 6 bases, and 8 bases had no gene match. In DNA form, the CDR3 reads TGCAGCGTCCGTACCGGGACAGGGCCCTACGAGCAGTACTTC. Its translation: CSVRTGTGPYEQYF.

Concerning this clonotype: This may arise from a read error, as a much more abundant clone is one base away. The chain is built from TRBV25-1 and TRBJ1-1; D not certain. CDR1 and CDR2 from the germline V gene are MGHDK and SYGVNS. The CDR3 spans 12 residues. CDR3 DNA sequence: TGTGCCGGCAGTGAATTGTGGCAACTAGCTTTCTTT. Protein sequence: CAGSELWQLAFF.

This clonotype has only a few counts. The rearrangement uses TRBV7-9 and TRBJ1-1, with TRBD1 as a possible D gene (6 bases). V was clipped by 1 base and J by 12 bases, with 18 bases between them. CDR3 length: 14 amino acids. In germline, CDR1 is SEHNR, CDR2 FQNEAQ (reference sequence). The CDR3 DNA is TGTGCCAGCAGCTTAGAGGTCCGGACGGACAGTTCTTTCTTT. It encodes CASSLEVRTDSSFF.

In its sample, this clonotype was seen a few times. This chain joins TRBV20-1 and TRBJ1-2; 7 bases align to TRBD1. J was trimmed by 5 bases and V by 0 bases; bases with no gene match: 9. Germline CDR1 is DFQATT and CDR2 is SNEGSKA (reference sequence). The CDR3 consists of 15 residues. CDR3 sequence: CSARDATGTAYGYTF. CDR3 bases: TGCAGTGCTAGAGACGCAACCGGGACAGCTTATGGCTACACCTTC.

The chain employs TRBV12-5 and TRBJ2-7, with 7 bases that match TRBD2. There are 14 residues in the CDR3. Germline-derived CDR1 and CDR2 are LGHNT and FRNRAP. The DNA for the CDR3 is TGTGCGATCAGGGCTAGCGGTACCAAGCCCAAGCAGTACTTC. It translates to CAIRASGTKPKQYF.

This chain links TRBV19 with TRBJ2-7, with TRBD2 as a possible D gene (6 bases). The V end lost 9 bases, the J end lost 5 bases, and 14 bases lay between the germline ends. Germline values: CDR1 LNHDA, CDR2 SQIVND (reference sequence). The CDR3 length is 12 residues. The CDR3 DNA sequence: TGTGCCAGCAGAGGGGAGGATGACGAGCAGTACTTC. Amino acid sequence: CASRGEDDEQYF.

This clonotype was observed a few times. This chain links TRBV6-5 with TRBJ1-3; D is perhaps TRBD1 (6 bases). Looked up from germline, CDR1 is MNHEY and CDR2 is SVGAGI. Trimming took 2 bases from V and 5 from J, leaving 7 bases between them. The CDR3 sequence is 13 residues long. For the CDR3, the DNA is TGTGCCAGCAGTTACGGACAGCGAAACACCATATATTTT. Encoded protein: CASSYGQRNTIYF.

The gene calls are TRBV6-1 and TRBJ2-5; 11 bases align to TRBD2. Trimming removed 6 bases from V and 2 bases from J; junction bases left unmatched: 5. CDR3 length equals 15 residues. CDR1 and CDR2 from the germline V gene are MNHNS and SASEGT. CDR3 residues: CASRMTSGAQETQYF. For the CDR3, the DNA is TGTGCCAGCAGGATGACTAGCGGGGCACAAGAGACCCAGTACTTC.

A note on this clonotype: A much larger clone differs from this one at a single base, so this may be a read error. The chain joins TRBV20-1 to TRBJ2-5, with 11 bases fitting TRBD2. The V gene's germline CDR1 is DFQATT and CDR2 SNEGSKA (reference sequence). This CDR3 spans 15 amino acids. The CDR3 loop reads CSTSLLAGVQETQYF. The CDR3 region has the DNA TGCAGTACTAGTTTACTAGCGGGAGTCCAGGAGACCCAGTACTTC.

This clonotype was counted at least ten times. The rearrangement joins TRBV7-8 to TRBJ2-7; no clear D gene. Trimming cost V 0 bases and J 5 bases, with 11 bases left between them. Germline V gene lookup returns CDR1 SGHVS and CDR2 FQNEAQ. The CDR3 sequence is 14 residues long. As DNA, the CDR3 is TGTGCCAGCAGCTTAGCCGGGTTTGGTCACGAGCAGTACTTC. It is translated as CASSLAGFGHEQYF.

The V and J genes are TRBV6-6 and TRBJ2-7, with D possibly matching TRBD1 (5 bases). The CDR3 spans 15 residues. Trimming shortened V by 0 bases and J by 2 bases, and 11 bases separated the two germline ends. Germline CDR1 MNHNY, CDR2 SVGAGI (reference sequence). CDR3 coding DNA: TGTGCCAGCAGTTACTCGACAGCGAGGACCTACGAGCAGTACTTC. It yields the protein CASSYSTARTYEQYF.

This clonotype was counted a few times. The CDR3 protein is CASRDPPPRGNTIYF. In DNA form, the CDR3 reads TGTGCCAGCAGGGACCCCCCCCCGAGAGGAAACACCATATATTTT. This rearrangement joins TRBV6-6 to TRBJ1-3; the D is unclear. The germline V gene encodes CDR1 MNHNY and CDR2 SVGAGI (reference sequence). This CDR3 is built from 15 residues. The V gene lost 6 bases and the J gene lost 4 bases, with 16 bases spanning the gap.